The 14 T cell receptor beta chains below all came from one sample that was sequenced in a study of blood T cell repertoires in COVID-19. Generated by immunoSEQ multiplex PCR, the TCRdb table keeps only in-frame clones and is missing some. The repertoire consists of roughly 180,000 clones, with around 80% occurring once and the leading ten covering around an eighth. The sequenced material came from PBMCs or T cells enriched from blood (not recorded which). These receptors all stem from a man between 60 and 75 years old who had been exposed to COVID-19.

This chain joins TRBV19 and TRBJ2-7, with D perhaps TRBD2 (7 bases). V lost 9 bases and J lost 0, with 18 bases in between. Per germline, CDR1 LNHDA and CDR2 SQIVND (reference sequence). This CDR3 is 15 amino acids long. The CDR3 region is CASRPEGGVSYEQYF. The DNA of the CDR3 is TGTGCCAGCCGGCCGGAGGGGGGGGTCTCCTACGAGCAGTACTTC.

V usage is TRBV6-5 and J usage is TRBJ2-1; 8 bases match TRBD1. CDR1 and CDR2 (germline): MNHEY, SVGAGI. The CDR3 has 12 residues. The V gene end was trimmed by 5 bases and the J gene end by 12 bases; junction bases not matched to a gene: 6. Here the CDR3 DNA reads TGTGCCAGCAGTCACCAGGGGGCCGGGCAGTTCTTC. Its protein is CASSHQGAGQFF.

The chain couples TRBV19 to TRBJ1-2; no clear D gene. V lost 3 bases to trimming and J lost 4 bases, with 12 bases between them. This CDR3 comprises 14 residues. The germline V gene has CDR1 LNHDA and CDR2 SQIVND (reference sequence). The CDR3 protein is CASSMPGELYGYTF. The CDR3 nucleotides read TGTGCCAGTAGTATGCCCGGGGAACTCTATGGCTACACCTTC. Variable domain in full (rest from reference TRBV19 and TRBJ1-2): DGGITQSPKYLFRKEGQNVTLSCEQNLNHDAMYWYRQDPGQGLRLIYYSQIVNDFQKGDIAEGYSVSREKKESFPLTVTSAQKNPTAFYLCASSMPGELYGYTFGSGTRLTVV.

The rearrangement joins TRBV6-4 to TRBJ2-2; tentative D call: TRBD2 (6 bases). The CDR3 contains 15 residues. Per germline, CDR1 MRHNA and CDR2 SNTAGT. V was trimmed by 4 bases and J by 4 bases, leaving 13 bases between them. This CDR3 reads CASSGTTQGTGELFF. In DNA, the CDR3 is TGTGCCAGCAGTGGGACTACCCAAGGCACCGGGGAGCTGTTTTTT.

The chain recombines TRBV29-1 with TRBJ2-7, with D possibly being TRBD1 (5 bases). CDR3 length equals 11 residues. V was shortened by 6 bases and J by 1 base, with 7 bases between the two germline ends. CDR1 and CDR2 (germline): SQVTM, ANQGSEA. CDR3 bases: TGCAGCGTGCAGGGTTCCTACGAGCAGTACTTC. Protein: CSVQGSYEQYF.

The chain joins TRBV5-1 to TRBJ2-3; 7 bases agree with TRBD2. After removal of 6 bases from V and 3 bases from J, the junction contained 7 bases not matched to a gene. Germline-derived CDR1 and CDR2 are SGHRS and YFSETQ. This CDR3 is built from 14 residues. CDR3 sequence reads: CASTGLGTTDTQYF. CDR3 in DNA: TGCGCCAGCACCGGACTAGGTACGACAGATACGCAGTATTTT. Full variable domain (rest looked up from reference TRBV5-1 and TRBJ2-3): KAGVTQTPRYLIKTRGQQVTLSCSPISGHRSVSWYQQTPGQGLQFLFEYFSETQRNKGNFPGRFSGRQFSNSRSEMNVSTLELGDSALYLCASTGLGTTDTQYFGPGTRLTVL.

A few counts support this clone. This chain connects TRBV3-1 (or the pseudogene TRBV3-2) to TRBJ1-5; D uncertain. Trimming left V 2 bases short and J 4 bases short, with 6 bases between. The CDR3 spans 13 residues. Germline CDR1 reads LGHDT; CDR2 reads YNNKEL (reference sequence). Written as DNA, the CDR3 is TGTGCCAGCAGCCAACGGGTAAATCAGCCCCAGCATTTT. It encodes CASSQRVNQPQHF.

This rearrangement joins TRBV28 to TRBJ2-3; 11 positions match TRBD2. V dropped 5 bases and J dropped 2; count of bases not matched to a gene: 6. Looked up from germline, CDR1 is MDHEN and CDR2 is SYDVKM. The CDR3 is made up of 16 amino acids. As DNA, the CDR3 is TGTGCCAGCAGTCGTGGGACTAGCGGCTACACAGATACGCAGTATTTT. It codes for CASSRGTSGYTDTQYF.

V usage is TRBV6-1 and J usage is TRBJ1-6; D ambiguous. CDR3 length equals 15 residues. Trimming cost V 1 base and J 7 bases, with 11 bases left between them. Germline V gene lookup returns CDR1 MNHNS and CDR2 SASEGT. CDR3 region: CASSEGPGLNSPLHF. CDR3 nucleotide sequence: TGTGCCAGCAGTGAAGGGCCGGGTTTGAATTCACCCCTCCACTTT.

The chain joins TRBV28 to TRBJ2-2, with 10 bases fitting TRBD1. V trimming: 2 bases; J trimming: 4 bases; junction bases outside the gene matches: 19. Germline loops: CDR1 MDHEN, CDR2 SYDVKM. The CDR3 is made up of 21 amino acids. In DNA, the CDR3 is TGTGCCAGCAGTTTACACGGGGCCCCTAGGACAGGGGGTTTTGGCACCGGGGAGCTGTTTTTT. This codes for CASSLHGAPRTGGFGTGELFF.

The chain links TRBV3-1 (or the pseudogene TRBV3-2) to TRBJ1-2, with D possibly being TRBD1 (6 bases). The CDR3 has 16 amino acids. Trimming took 2 bases from V and 4 from J, leaving 17 bases between them. Germline CDR1 and CDR2: LGHDT and YNNKEL (reference sequence). Here the CDR3 DNA reads TGTGCCAGCAGCCAAAGGGGGATGGGGACGGTCTATGGCTACACCTTC. It specifies CASSQRGMGTVYGYTF.

This chain connects TRBV4-3 to TRBJ2-1, with TRBD2 as a possible D gene (6 bases). Per germline, CDR1 LGHNA and CDR2 YSLEER. The CDR3 covers 16 residues. V was pared by 0 bases and J by 2 bases, with 11 bases between. The CDR3 nucleotides read TGCGCCAGCAGCCAAGAACCCGCGGGAACCTACAATGAGCAGTTCTTC. This codes for CASSQEPAGTYNEQFF.

This clone was seen only once. The chain joins TRBV27 to TRBJ1-6, with 8 bases fitting TRBD1. J gave up 17 bases and V 5 bases, and 14 bases lay outside the gene matches. CDR1 and CDR2 from the germline V gene are MNHEY and SMNVEV (reference sequence). The CDR3 runs to 14 residues. CDR3 DNA sequence: TGTGCCAGCAGTCCCTCGACAGGGGCCCTAGTAATCCACTTT. Translated, it gives CASSPSTGALVIHF.

The chain combines TRBV6-1 with TRBJ1-6; TRBD1 agrees at 7 bases. The CDR3 has 16 residues. From germline, CDR1 is MNHNS and CDR2 SASEGT. V lost 4 bases, J lost 5 bases, and 8 bases stayed unmatched. Here the CDR3 DNA reads TGTGCCAGCAGTGGACTCCCGGGACAGCATAATTCACCCCTCCACTTT. This encodes CASSGLPGQHNSPLHF.